Shown below are 8 T cell receptor beta chains from a single sample sequenced in a study of cytomegalovirus exposure and HLA in healthy donors. The PCR ran on 60 Vbeta and 13 Jbeta primers. The repertoire was sequenced with immunoSEQ multiplex PCR; TCRdb's copy has only in-frame clones and lacks some. Reported are approximately 170,000 clones; the ten largest clones contain 0.65% to 0.9%. Input material: PBMCs. The source is a woman under 30 in good health and CMV-seropositive.

The chain uses TRBV27 and TRBJ2-5, with D perhaps TRBD1 (5 bases). V was clipped by 3 bases and J by 5 bases, with 10 bases between them. This CDR3 is built from 13 residues. Per germline, CDR1 MNHEY and CDR2 SMNVEV (reference sequence). CDR3 protein: CASSLGQAETQYF. In DNA form, the CDR3 reads TGTGCCAGCAGTTTGGGGCAAGCGGAGACCCAGTACTTC.

The gene calls are TRBV29-1 and TRBJ2-5; tentative D call: TRBD1 (6 bases). The J call may be incorrect, as the DNA end agrees better with TRBJ2-7. The CDR3 contains 14 residues. CDR1 and CDR2 from the germline V gene are SQVTM and ANQGSEA. The CDR3 loop is CSVVGLQGTYEQYF. CDR3 DNA: TGCAGCGTTGTGGGCCTACAGGGAACCTACGAGCAGTACTTC.

The chain employs TRBV6-5 and TRBJ1-2, with 8 bases identical to TRBD1. In germline, CDR1 is MNHEY, CDR2 SVGAGI. V was pared by 7 bases and J by 7 bases, with 14 bases of the junction left unmatched. CDR3 length: 15 amino acids. The CDR3 loop reads CASIQPGTGGGGYTF. DNA of the CDR3: TGTGCCAGCATCCAACCCGGGACAGGAGGAGGTGGCTACACCTTC.

This rearrangement joins TRBV19 to TRBJ1-1; 10 nucleotides align to TRBD1. After removal of 8 bases from V and 4 bases from J, the junction contained 10 bases not matched to a gene. This CDR3 has 15 residues. The germline gives CDR1 LNHDA, CDR2 SQIVND (reference sequence). CDR3 residues: CASSMTGGVSTEAFF. The CDR3 region has the DNA TGTGCCAGTTCCATGACAGGGGGCGTCTCCACTGAAGCTTTCTTT.

The rearrangement joins TRBV4-3 to TRBJ1-4, with 7 bases fitting TRBD1. CDR3 size: 15 residues. Germline V gives CDR1 LGHNA, CDR2 YSLEER. The J segment lost 3 bases and the V segment lost 4 bases, leaving 5 bases of the junction unmatched. CDR3: CASSRRGPANEKLFF. The CDR3 nucleotides read TGCGCCAGCAGCCGTAGGGGGCCCGCTAATGAAAAACTGTTTTTT.

The V call is TRBV4-2, the J call TRBJ2-1; 14 positions agree with TRBD2. V was clipped by 1 base and J by 6 bases; unmatched bases: 2. The CDR3 covers 16 residues. Germline V gives CDR1 LGHNA, CDR2 YNFKEQ. The CDR3 is CASSQVGTSGSNEQFF. CDR3 nucleotides: TGTGCCAGCAGCCAAGTTGGGACTAGCGGGAGCAATGAGCAGTTCTTC.

Note on this clone: Other nucleotide sequences in the sample specify the same CDR3. V usage is TRBV9 and J usage is TRBJ1-1; 9 bases map to TRBD1. This CDR3 is 14 amino acids long. V gave up 2 bases and J gave up 5 bases; unmatched junction bases: 4. The germline V gene has CDR1 SGDLS and CDR2 YYNGEE. CDR3 protein: CASSVDRGRTEAFF. CDR3 bases: TGTGCCAGCAGCGTGGACAGGGGAAGGACTGAAGCTTTCTTT.

The V gene is TRBV5-6, the J gene TRBJ1-1; 7 nucleotides align to TRBD1. The CDR3 spans 16 residues. The V and J ends lost 0 bases and 4 bases, in that order; junction bases with no gene match: 9. Germline loops: CDR1 SGHDT, CDR2 YYEEEE. DNA of the CDR3: TGTGCCAGCAGCTTGGTTTCAGGGGGACCGGCCACTGAAGCTTTCTTT. It codes for CASSLVSGGPATEAFF. The variable domain in full, with the rest retrieved from reference TRBV5-6 and TRBJ1-1, is DAGVTQSPTHLIKTRGQQVTLRCSPKSGHDTVSWYQQALGQGPQFIFQYYEEEERQRGNFPDRFSGHQFPNYSSELNVNALLLGDSALYLCASSLVSGGPATEAFFGQGTRLTVV.